This entry lists 18 T cell receptor beta chains sequenced from one sample in a study of blood T cells in healthy people across ages. The use of a sample-barcoded 5' primer and a J-beta primer mix characterized a second PCR of about 7 to 12 cycles. Using its own MiXCR run on the 5' RACE reads, TCRdb lists one record per CDR3 protein. The table includes roughly 500,000 distinct CDR3 sequences, 27% detected once. Sequencing was done on a sample of blood. These receptors were collected from a woman in her 70s in good health.

This chain links TRBV5-1 with TRBJ1-5, with 8 bases aligning to TRBD1. The V and J ends lost 5 bases and 2 bases, in that order; junction bases with no gene match: 6. Germline loops: CDR1 SGHRS, CDR2 YFSETQ. The CDR3 length is 15 residues. CDR3 DNA: TGCGCCAGCAGTGCAGGGGGCGCGGGCAATCAGCCCCAGCATTTT. It encodes CASSAGGAGNQPQHF.

In this sample, this clonotype turned up a few times. The chain combines TRBV18 with TRBJ2-3; no firm D call. V dropped 0 bases and J dropped 7 bases, with 14 bases sitting between them. CDR1 and CDR2 from the germline V gene are KGHSH and LQKENI. The CDR3 is made up of 15 amino acids. This CDR3 reads CASSPPITSANTQYF. Written as DNA, the CDR3 is TGTGCCAGCTCACCACCGATAACGTCTGCAAATACGCAGTATTTT.

Only a few counts were recorded for this clonotype. At one end the junction does not follow the germline gene, possibly because of a read error. The V and J genes are TRBV5-1 and TRBJ1-2; the D is unclear. Germline assignment: CDR1 SGHRS and CDR2 YFSETQ. CDR3 length: 14 residues. The CDR3 DNA sequence: TGCGCCAGCAGCTTGGAGTTCGGGATTCGAGGCTGCACTTTC. The encoded protein is CASSLEFGIRGCTF.

This clonotype was counted between two and nine times. The CDR3 sequence is CASSQDRTGGWETQYF. The CDR3 nucleotides are TGTGCCAGCAGCCAAGACCGGACAGGGGGGTGGGAGACCCAGTACTTC. V is TRBV3-1 and J is TRBJ2-5, with 10 nucleotides matching TRBD1. Unmatched junction bases numbered 6, after V lost 0 bases and J lost 5 bases. The CDR3 extends over 16 amino acids. Germline-derived CDR1 and CDR2 are LGHDT and YNNKEL (reference sequence).

In its sample, this clonotype was seen a few times. This chain connects TRBV11-1 to TRBJ2-7, with TRBD2 as a possible D gene (5 bases). In germline, CDR1 is SGHAT, CDR2 FQDESV (reference sequence). Trimming took off 5 bases at V and 1 base at J, with 12 bases between the two ends. The CDR3 loop spans 14 amino acids. Written as DNA, the CDR3 is TGTGCCAGCAGCCGTATGGACTTTTCCTACGAGCAGTACTTC. It codes for CASSRMDFSYEQYF.

The chain recombines TRBV2 with TRBJ2-5; TRBD1 is a possible D gene (6 bases). The J call may be in error: the DNA end matches TRBJ2-1 better. The CDR3 contains 13 residues. Germline CDR1 and CDR2: SNHLY and FYNNEI. CDR3 loop: CASSGPRAGAQFF. CDR3 nucleotides: TGTGCCAGCAGTGGCCCCCGGGCAGGGGCGCAGTTCTTC.

The genes are TRBV20-1 and TRBJ2-1, with TRBD2 identical over 12 bases. V dropped 1 base and J dropped 0; count of bases not matched to a gene: 7. Germline CDR1 and CDR2: DFQATT and SNEGSKA (reference sequence). The CDR3 spans 18 residues. The DNA of the CDR3 is TGCAGTGCTAGAGGGCTGGCTAGCGGGGGGGCCTCCTACAATGAGCAGTTCTTC. It encodes CSARGLASGGASYNEQFF.

This clonotype occurred once. The chain carries TRBV6-2 or TRBV6-3 and TRBJ1-2; D is perhaps TRBD1 (5 bases). The CDR3 is 12 residues long. Per germline, CDR1 MNHEY and CDR2 SVGEGT. The V end was cut by 7 bases, the J end by 6 bases, with 12 bases between. The CDR3 protein is CASMGVIDGYTF. The CDR3 region has the DNA TGTGCCAGCATGGGGGTAATTGATGGCTACACCTTC.

This clonotype was counted only a few times. The chain carries TRBV20-1 and TRBJ2-3, with TRBD1 identical over 7 bases. This CDR3 is built from 15 residues. The V and J ends lost 0 bases and 2 bases, in that order; junction bases with no gene match: 5. Germline lookup yields CDR1 DFQATT and CDR2 SNEGSKA (reference sequence). The CDR3 region is CSAREGTDLTDTQYF. The CDR3 coding sequence is TGCAGTGCTAGAGAAGGGACAGATCTCACAGATACGCAGTATTTT.

The chain carries TRBV7-2 and TRBJ2-1; D is uncertain. The length of the CDR3 is 12 residues. Germline CDR1 is SGHTA and CDR2 is FQGNSA. V lost 1 base and J 7 bases, leaving 5 bases between the germline ends. The CDR3 loop is CASSLVLNEQFF. The CDR3 DNA reads TGTGCCAGCAGCTTAGTGTTGAATGAGCAGTTCTTC.

The table lists this clonotype with a few counts. Sequence at one end of the junction differs from germline and may be a read error. The rearrangement joins TRBV4-3 to TRBJ2-3; D gene uncertain. The CDR3 has 13 residues. Per the germline V gene, CDR1 is LGHNA and CDR2 is YSLEER. The CDR3 DNA reads as TGCGCCAGCGGCCAAGCTGGGTCAGATACGCAGTATTTT. It is translated as CASGQAGSDTQYF.

The CDR3 nucleotides read TGTGCCAGCAGCTCGAACAGGGGCCCCTACGAGCAGTACTTC. Amino acids: CASSSNRGPYEQYF. This sequence joins TRBV11-2 and TRBJ2-7; 7 nucleotides agree with TRBD1. Germline CDR1 SGHAT, CDR2 FQNNGV. The CDR3 runs to 14 residues. The junction had 5 bases not matched to a gene; V was cut back by 4 bases and J by 2 bases.

Points on this clonotype: A read error may produce the germline difference seen at one junction end. The gene calls are TRBV7-2 and TRBJ2-1, with D unclear. The CDR3 contains 12 residues. Germline CDR1 SGHTA, CDR2 FQGNSA. This CDR3 reads CVSSPRRGEQFF. As DNA, the CDR3 is TGTGTCAGCAGCCCTCGGCGCGGTGAGCAGTTCTTC.

This clonotype is categorized as medium-sized. The rearrangement uses TRBV7-2 and TRBJ1-2, with D possibly being TRBD1 (5 bases). Per germline, CDR1 SGHTA and CDR2 FQGNSA. The CDR3 runs to 15 residues. V was clipped by 0 bases and J by 2 bases, with 10 bases between them. This CDR3 reads CASSLAPTANYGYTF. The CDR3 bases are TGTGCCAGCAGCTTAGCGCCGACAGCAAACTATGGCTACACCTTC.

V gene TRBV7-6 combines with J gene TRBJ2-7; weak D call: TRBD1 (6 bases). V was trimmed by 5 bases and J by 6 bases, leaving 14 bases between them. Germline V gives CDR1 SGHVS, CDR2 FNYEAQ. The CDR3 totals 13 residues. CDR3 bases: TGTGCCAGCAGCCTCGCAGGGGCGGGCGAGCAGTACTTC. This translates into CASSLAGAGEQYF.

The V call is TRBV9, the J call TRBJ1-3; D is perhaps TRBD1 (5 bases). The ends were cut back, 2 bases at V and 0 bases at J, with 15 bases in the middle. Germline V gene sequence: CDR1 SGDLS, CDR2 YYNGEE. The CDR3 spans 17 residues. The CDR3: CASSVEPGRSSGNTIYF. The CDR3 DNA reads TGTGCCAGCAGCGTGGAACCGGGACGGAGCTCTGGAAACACCATATATTTT.

This clonotype showed up just a few times. A junction end diverges from the germline sequence, so it may reflect a read error. The chain joins TRBV20-1 to TRBJ2-7, with D maybe TRBD1 (6 bases). This CDR3 has 14 residues. Germline CDR1 DFQATT, CDR2 SNEGSKA (reference sequence). The CDR3 protein is CSASYRVSSYEQYF. For the CDR3, the DNA is TGCAGTGCTAGCTACAGGGTAAGCTCCTACGAGCAGTATTTC.

This CDR3 is CASSQERGGLTQYF. CDR3 in DNA: TGTGCCAGCAGCCAAGAGCGGGGGGGCCTTACGCAGTATTTT. This rearrangement joins TRBV4-2 to TRBJ2-3, with 9 bases matching TRBD2. V trimming: 0 bases; J trimming: 8 bases; junction bases outside the gene matches: 3. Germline V gene lookup returns CDR1 LGHNA and CDR2 YNFKEQ. The CDR3 length is 14 residues.